This T cell receptor beta chain came from a study of T cells in Graves' hyperthyroidism and ophthalmopathy. Study outcomes and limitations: Blood held most thyroid clonotypes expanded above 0.001 frequency.

The germline V gene has CDR1 SGHTA and CDR2 FQGTGA. Trimming left V 2 bases short and J 3 bases short, with 8 bases between. This CDR3 is built from 13 residues. TCR beta CDR3 region amplification was performed from RNA transcripts. The HTBI primer set served for first-round RT-PCR of the TCR CDR3. TCRdb reanalysed the multiplex PCR reads using MiXCR and keeps one entry per CDR3 protein. The sample holds 550,000 to 600,000 distinct CDR3 sequences; 40% to 55% are singletons and the top ten take around 17%. In making diagnoses, clinical symptoms, serum thyroxine and TRAb, thyroid ultrasound and orbital computed tomography were all used. A remark on this clonotype: Its antigen is as yet unknown.

Sequenced: peripheral blood or thyroid tissue (not recorded which). This rearrangement joins TRBV7-3 to TRBJ2-7; D is undetermined. This TCR derives from an adult woman with Graves' disease, either hyperthyroidism or ophthalmopathy (not recorded which). Here the CDR3 DNA reads TGTGCCAGCAGCTTATCGCAAAACTACGAGCAGTACTTC. Amino acids: CASSLSQNYEQYF.